This record concerns one T cell receptor beta chain sequence. The antigen remains unidentified. These data are taken from a study of T cell responses to AZD1222 COVID-19 vaccine. Study observations and caveats: Reports say nearly half of spike-specific TCRs go after unmutated variant regions. Possibly, clonal diversity was underestimated; donors were largely white British and included more females.

Trimming removed 4 bases at V and 3 bases at J, with 7 bases between. There are 13 residues in the CDR3. Germline assignment: CDR1 SGHTA and CDR2 FQGNSA. Assay used: immunoSEQ multiplex PCR; TCRdb lists only in-frame clones, some missing. Of about 140,000 clones listed, around 90% are singletons. The TCR was taken from an adult in good health. The sequencing used peripheral blood, collected on day 0 of AZD1222 vaccination. V usage is TRBV7-2 and J usage is TRBJ1-5, with no clear D. CDR3 in DNA: TGTGCCAGCAGCTCTGGTCACAATCAGCCCCAGCATTTT. Translated, it gives CASSSGHNQPQHF.